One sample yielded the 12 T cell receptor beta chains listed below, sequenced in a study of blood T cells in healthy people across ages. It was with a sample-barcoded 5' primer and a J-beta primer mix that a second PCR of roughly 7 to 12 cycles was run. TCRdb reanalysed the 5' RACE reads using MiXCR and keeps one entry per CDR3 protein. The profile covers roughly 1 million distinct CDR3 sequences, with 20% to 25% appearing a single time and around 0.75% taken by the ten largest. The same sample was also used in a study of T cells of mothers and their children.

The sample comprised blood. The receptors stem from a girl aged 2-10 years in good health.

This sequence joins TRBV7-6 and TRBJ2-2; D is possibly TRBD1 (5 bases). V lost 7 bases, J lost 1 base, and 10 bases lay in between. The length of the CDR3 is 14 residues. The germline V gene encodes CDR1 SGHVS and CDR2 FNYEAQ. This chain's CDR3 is CASIYTGNTGELFF. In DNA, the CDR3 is TGTGCCAGCATCTACACAGGGAACACCGGGGAGCTGTTTTTT.

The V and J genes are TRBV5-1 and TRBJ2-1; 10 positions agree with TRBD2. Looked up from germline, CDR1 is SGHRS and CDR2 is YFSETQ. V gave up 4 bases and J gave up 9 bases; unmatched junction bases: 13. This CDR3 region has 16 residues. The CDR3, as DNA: TGCGCCAGCAGCCCCGGACTAGCGGCAACGTCGAGTGAGCAGTTCTTC. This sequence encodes CASSPGLAATSSEQFF.

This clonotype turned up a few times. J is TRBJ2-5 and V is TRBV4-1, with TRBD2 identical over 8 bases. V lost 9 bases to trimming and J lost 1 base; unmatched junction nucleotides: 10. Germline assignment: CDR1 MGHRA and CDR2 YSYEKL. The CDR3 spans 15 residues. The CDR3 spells CASSSAGGAQETQYF. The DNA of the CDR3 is TGCGCCAGTTCTTCTGCCGGGGGGGCCCAAGAGACCCAGTACTTC.

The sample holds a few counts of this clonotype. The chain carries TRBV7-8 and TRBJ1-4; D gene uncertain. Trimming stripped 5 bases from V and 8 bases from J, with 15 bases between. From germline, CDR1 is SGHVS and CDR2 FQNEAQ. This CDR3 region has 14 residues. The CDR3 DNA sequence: TGTGCCAGCAGCGCAATAGGCGGGGAGGAAAAACTGTTTTTT. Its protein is CASSAIGGEEKLFF.

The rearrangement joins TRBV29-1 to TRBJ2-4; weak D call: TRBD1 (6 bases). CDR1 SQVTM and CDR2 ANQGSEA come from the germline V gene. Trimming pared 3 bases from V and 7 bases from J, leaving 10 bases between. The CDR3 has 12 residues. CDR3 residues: CSVEGAMNIQYF. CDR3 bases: TGCAGCGTTGAGGGGGCGATGAACATTCAGTACTTC.

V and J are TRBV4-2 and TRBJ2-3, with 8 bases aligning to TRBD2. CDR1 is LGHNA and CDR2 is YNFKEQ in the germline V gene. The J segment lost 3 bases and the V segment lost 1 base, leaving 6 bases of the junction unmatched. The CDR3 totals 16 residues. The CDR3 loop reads CASSQVTAGVTDTQYF. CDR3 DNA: TGTGCCAGCAGCCAAGTTACAGCGGGGGTGACAGATACGCAGTATTTT.

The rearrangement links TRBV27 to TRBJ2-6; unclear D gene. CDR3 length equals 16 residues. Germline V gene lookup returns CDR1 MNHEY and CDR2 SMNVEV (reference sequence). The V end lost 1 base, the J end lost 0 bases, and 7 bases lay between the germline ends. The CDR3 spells CASSLWRLSGANVLTF. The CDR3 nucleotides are TGTGCCAGCAGTTTATGGAGACTCTCTGGGGCCAACGTCCTGACTTTC. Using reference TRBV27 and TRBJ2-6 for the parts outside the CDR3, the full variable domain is EAQVTQNPRYLITVTGKKLTVTCSQNMNHEYMSWYRQDPGLGLRQIYYSMNVEVTDKGDVPEGYKVSRKEKRNFPLILESPSPNQTSLYFCASSLWRLSGANVLTFGAGSRLTVL.

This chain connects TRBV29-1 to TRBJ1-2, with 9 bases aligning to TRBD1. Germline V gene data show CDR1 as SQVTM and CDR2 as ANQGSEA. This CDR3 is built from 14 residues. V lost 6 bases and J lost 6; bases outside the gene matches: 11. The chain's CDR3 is CSVAGQGMWNGYTF. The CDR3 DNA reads TGCAGCGTCGCCGGACAGGGGATGTGGAATGGCTACACCTTC.

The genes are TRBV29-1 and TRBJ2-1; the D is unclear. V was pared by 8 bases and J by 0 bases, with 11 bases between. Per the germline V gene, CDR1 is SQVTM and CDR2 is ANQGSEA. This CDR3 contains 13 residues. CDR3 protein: CSLAESSYNEQFF. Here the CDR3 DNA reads TGCAGCCTGGCTGAGAGCTCCTACAATGAGCAGTTCTTC.

The CDR3 sequence: CASTTTYEQYF. DNA for the CDR3: TGTGCCAGCACCACAACCTACGAGCAGTACTTC. The gene calls are TRBV6-2 or TRBV6-3 and TRBJ2-7; D is unclear. The CDR3 covers 11 residues. Trimming cost V 7 bases and J 2 bases, with 6 bases left between them. Germline CDR1 and CDR2: MNHEY and SVGEGT.

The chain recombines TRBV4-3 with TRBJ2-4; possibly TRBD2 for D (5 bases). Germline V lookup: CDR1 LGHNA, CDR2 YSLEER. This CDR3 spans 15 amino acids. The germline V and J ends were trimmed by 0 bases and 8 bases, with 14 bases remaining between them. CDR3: CASSQEKPFGDIQYF. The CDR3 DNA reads TGCGCCAGCAGCCAAGAAAAACCCTTCGGGGACATTCAGTACTTC.

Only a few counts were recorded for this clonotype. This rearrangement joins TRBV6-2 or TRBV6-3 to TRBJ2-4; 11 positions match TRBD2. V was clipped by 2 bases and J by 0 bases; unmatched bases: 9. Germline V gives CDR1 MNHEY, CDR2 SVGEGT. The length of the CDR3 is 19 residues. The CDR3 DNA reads TGTGCCAGCAGTTACGAGGCTAGCGGGGGGATAGTAGCCAAAAACATTCAGTACTTC. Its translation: CASSYEASGGIVAKNIQYF.